The present T cell receptor beta chain was sequenced within a study of tumor-infiltrating lymphocytes in primary liver carcinoma. Study background: Sample counts of productive TCRbeta reads spanned roughly 3.65 to 7.13 million; these counts were similar across tissue types.

This clonotype appeared once. The target antigen is unknown. Compared with germline, one end of the junction differs, possibly owing to a read error. Study-wide results and caveats: In tumor-adjacent and tumor-blood pairs, overlap was lower than in tumor region pairs.

Blood RNA was derived from unsorted whole blood, and germline DNA was extracted too. Patients had chronic HBV infection and were treatment-naive. Collected before surgery were roughly 3.9 milliliters of peripheral blood. The investigators made TCR beta cDNA from 400 to 500 ng total RNA, using a constant-region primer. Sequencing libraries for TCR beta derived from three nested multiplex PCR rounds that used slightly modified ARM-PCR. The first two PCR rounds used TRBV1-TRBV30 forward primers with a C-beta reverse primer, about 10 cycles each. A single record per CDR3 protein comes from TCRdb applying MiXCR to the multiplex PCR reads. Seen here are 300,000 to 400,000 distinct CDR3 sequences, roughly two thirds observed once, and the top ten hold roughly 8.6%. Germline values: CDR1 SGHDT, CDR2 YYEEEE. This CDR3 is 16 amino acids long.

V usage is TRBV5-6 and J usage is TRBJ2-2; D may be TRBD2 (5 bases). This clonotype was obtained from a middle-aged man with primary liver carcinoma and hepatitis B virus infection. Specimen: peripheral blood. The CDR3: CASRLFRNSGTGELYF. In DNA form, the CDR3 reads TGTGCCAGCAGATTGTTTCGCAACTCAGGTACCGGGGAGCTGTATTTT.